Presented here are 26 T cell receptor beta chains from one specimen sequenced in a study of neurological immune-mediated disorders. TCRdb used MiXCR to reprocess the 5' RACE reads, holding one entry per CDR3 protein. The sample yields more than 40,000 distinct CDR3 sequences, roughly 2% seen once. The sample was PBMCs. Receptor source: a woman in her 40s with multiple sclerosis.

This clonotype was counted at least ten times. The CDR3 protein is CSARGRPGDGYTF. CDR3 DNA: TGCAGTGCTAGAGGACGGCCCGGGGATGGCTACACCTTC. The chain combines TRBV20-1 with TRBJ1-2, with no clear D. The germline gives CDR1 DFQATT, CDR2 SNEGSKA (reference sequence). This CDR3 comprises 13 residues. Between the trimmed V and J ends, which lost 1 base and 6 bases, there was a span of 12 bases.

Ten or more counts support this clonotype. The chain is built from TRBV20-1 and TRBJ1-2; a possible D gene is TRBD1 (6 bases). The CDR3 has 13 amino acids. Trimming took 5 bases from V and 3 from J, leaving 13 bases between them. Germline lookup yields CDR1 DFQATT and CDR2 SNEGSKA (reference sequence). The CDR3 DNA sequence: TGCAGTGCTCGGGGGCGAGGCTACTATGGCTACACCTTC. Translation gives CSARGRGYYGYTF.

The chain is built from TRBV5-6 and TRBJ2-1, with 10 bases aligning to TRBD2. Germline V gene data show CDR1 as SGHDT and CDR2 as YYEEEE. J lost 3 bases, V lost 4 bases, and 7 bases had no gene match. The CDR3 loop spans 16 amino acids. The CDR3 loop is CASSTLAGEGYNEQFF. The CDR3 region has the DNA TGTGCCAGCAGCACCCTAGCGGGAGAGGGCTACAATGAGCAGTTCTTC.

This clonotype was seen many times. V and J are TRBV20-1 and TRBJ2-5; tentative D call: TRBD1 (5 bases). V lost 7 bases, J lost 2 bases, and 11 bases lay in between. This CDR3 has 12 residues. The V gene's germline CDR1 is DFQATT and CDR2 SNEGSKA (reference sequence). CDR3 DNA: TGCAGTGTCAGCCAGGGTCAAGAGACCCAGTACTTC. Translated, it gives CSVSQGQETQYF.

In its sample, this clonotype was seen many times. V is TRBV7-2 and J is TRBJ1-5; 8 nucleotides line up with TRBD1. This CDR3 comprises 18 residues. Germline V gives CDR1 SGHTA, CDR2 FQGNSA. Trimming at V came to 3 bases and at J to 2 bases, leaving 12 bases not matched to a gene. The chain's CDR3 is CASSFTGGRGLGNQPQHF. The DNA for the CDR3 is TGTGCCAGCAGCTTTACAGGGGGGAGGGGGCTAGGCAATCAGCCCCAGCATTTT.

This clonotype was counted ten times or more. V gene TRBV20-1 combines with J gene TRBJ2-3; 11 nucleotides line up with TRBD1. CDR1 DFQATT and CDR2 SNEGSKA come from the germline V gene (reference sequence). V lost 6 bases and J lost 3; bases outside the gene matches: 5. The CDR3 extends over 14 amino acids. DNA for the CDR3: TGCAGTGCCTTCGGACAGGGGGCTACAGATACGCAGTATTTT. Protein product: CSAFGQGATDTQYF.

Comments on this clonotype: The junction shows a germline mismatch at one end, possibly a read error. The DNA for the CDR3 is TGTGACAGCTCAACCGCTGAGGAGACCCAGTACTTC. Protein product: CDSSTAEETQYF. This chain links TRBV18 with TRBJ2-5; D remains unclear. The length of the CDR3 is 12 residues. Germline values: CDR1 KGHSH, CDR2 LQKENI.

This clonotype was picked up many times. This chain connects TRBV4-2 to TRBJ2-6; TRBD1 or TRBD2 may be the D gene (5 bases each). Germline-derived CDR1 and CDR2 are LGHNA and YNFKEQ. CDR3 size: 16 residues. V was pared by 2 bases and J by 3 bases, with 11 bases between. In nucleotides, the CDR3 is TGTGCCAGCAGCCAATCGGGGACGAATGGGGCCAACGTCCTGACTTTC. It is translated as CASSQSGTNGANVLTF.

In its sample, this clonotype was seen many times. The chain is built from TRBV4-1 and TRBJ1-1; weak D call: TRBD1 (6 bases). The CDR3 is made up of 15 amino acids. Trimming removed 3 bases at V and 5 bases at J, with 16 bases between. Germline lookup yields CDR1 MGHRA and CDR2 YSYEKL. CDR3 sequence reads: CASSQPARGRTEAFF. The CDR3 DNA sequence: TGCGCCAGCAGCCAGCCCGCCAGGGGCAGGACTGAAGCTTTCTTT.

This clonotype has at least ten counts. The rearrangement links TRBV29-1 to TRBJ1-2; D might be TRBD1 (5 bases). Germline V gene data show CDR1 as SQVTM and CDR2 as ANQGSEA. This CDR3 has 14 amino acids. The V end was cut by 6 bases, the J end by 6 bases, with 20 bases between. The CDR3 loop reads CSVPSGDNRDGYTF. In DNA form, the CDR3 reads TGCAGCGTCCCCTCGGGGGATAACCGTGATGGCTACACCTTC.

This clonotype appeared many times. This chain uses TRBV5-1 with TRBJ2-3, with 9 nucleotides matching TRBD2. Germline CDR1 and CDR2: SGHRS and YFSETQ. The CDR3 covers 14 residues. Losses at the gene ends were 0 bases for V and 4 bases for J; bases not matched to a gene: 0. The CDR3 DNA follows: TGCGCCAGCAGCTTGGCTAGCGGGGCAGATACGCAGTATTTT. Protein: CASSLASGADTQYF.

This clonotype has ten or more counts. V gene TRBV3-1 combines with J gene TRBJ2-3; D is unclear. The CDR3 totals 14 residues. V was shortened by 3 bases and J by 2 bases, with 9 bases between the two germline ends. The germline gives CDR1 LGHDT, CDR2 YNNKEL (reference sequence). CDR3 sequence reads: CASSHLVTTDTQYF. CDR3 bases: TGTGCCAGCAGCCACCTAGTGACCACAGATACGCAGTATTTT.

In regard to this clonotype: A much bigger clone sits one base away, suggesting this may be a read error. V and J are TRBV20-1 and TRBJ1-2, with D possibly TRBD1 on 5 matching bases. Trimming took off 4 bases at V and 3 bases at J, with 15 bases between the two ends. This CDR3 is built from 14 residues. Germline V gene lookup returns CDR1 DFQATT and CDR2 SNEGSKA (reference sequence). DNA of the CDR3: TGCAGTGCTACTCACCCAGGGTCGGACTATGGCTACACCTTC. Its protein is CSATHPGSDYGYTF.

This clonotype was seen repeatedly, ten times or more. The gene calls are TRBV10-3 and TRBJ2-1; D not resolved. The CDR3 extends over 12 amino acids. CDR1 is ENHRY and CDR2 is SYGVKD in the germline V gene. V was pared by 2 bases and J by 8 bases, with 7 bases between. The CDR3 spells CAISERSDEQFF. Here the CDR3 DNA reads TGTGCCATCAGTGAGAGGTCAGATGAGCAGTTCTTC.

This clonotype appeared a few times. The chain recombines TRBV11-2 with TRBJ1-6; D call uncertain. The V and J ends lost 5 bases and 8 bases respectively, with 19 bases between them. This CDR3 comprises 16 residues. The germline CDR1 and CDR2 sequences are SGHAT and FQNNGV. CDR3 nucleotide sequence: TGTGCCAGCAGCCCCGGAGGGAGCAGGCTCCATTCACCCCTCCACTTT. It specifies CASSPGGSRLHSPLHF.

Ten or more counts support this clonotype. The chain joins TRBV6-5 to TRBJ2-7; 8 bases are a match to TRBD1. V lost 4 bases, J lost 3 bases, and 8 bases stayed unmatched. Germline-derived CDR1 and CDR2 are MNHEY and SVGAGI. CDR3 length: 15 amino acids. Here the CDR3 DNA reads TGTGCCAGCAGTTCTGGACAGGGCAGCTACTACGAGCAGTACTTC. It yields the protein CASSSGQGSYYEQYF.

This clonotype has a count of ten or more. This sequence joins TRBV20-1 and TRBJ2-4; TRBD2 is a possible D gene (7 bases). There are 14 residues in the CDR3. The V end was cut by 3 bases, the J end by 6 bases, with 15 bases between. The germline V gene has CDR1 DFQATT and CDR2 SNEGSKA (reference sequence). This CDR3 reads CSARGGGLANIQYF. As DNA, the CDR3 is TGCAGTGCTAGGGGGGGGGGCCTGGCAAACATTCAGTACTTC.

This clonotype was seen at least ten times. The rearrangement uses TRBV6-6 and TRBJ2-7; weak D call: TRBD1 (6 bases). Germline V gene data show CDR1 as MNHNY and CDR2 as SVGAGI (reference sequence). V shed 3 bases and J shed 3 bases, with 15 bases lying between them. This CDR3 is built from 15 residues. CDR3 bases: TGTGCCAGCAGTTATCGGTCGGACAGCTTCTACGAGCAGTACTTC. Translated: CASSYRSDSFYEQYF.

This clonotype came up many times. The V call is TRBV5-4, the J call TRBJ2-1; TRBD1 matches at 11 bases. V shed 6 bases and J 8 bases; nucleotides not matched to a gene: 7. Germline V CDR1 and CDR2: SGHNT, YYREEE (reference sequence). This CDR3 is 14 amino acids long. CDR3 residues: CASTPGQGVDEQFF. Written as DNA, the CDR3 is TGTGCCAGCACCCCGGGACAGGGGGTCGATGAGCAGTTCTTC.

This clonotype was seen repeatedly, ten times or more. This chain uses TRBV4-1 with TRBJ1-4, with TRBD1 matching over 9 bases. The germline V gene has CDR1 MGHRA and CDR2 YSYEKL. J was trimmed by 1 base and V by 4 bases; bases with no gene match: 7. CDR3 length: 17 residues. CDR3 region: CASSRNRGRGTNEKLFF. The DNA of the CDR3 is TGCGCCAGCAGCCGGAACAGGGGGCGCGGAACTAATGAAAAACTGTTTTTT.

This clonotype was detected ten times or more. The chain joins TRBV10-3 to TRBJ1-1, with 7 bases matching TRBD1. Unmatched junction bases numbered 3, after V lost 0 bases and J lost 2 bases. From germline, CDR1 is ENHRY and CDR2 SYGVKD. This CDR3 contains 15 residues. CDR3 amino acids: CAISESGQVNTEAFF. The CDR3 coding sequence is TGTGCCATCAGTGAGTCCGGACAGGTTAACACTGAAGCTTTCTTT.

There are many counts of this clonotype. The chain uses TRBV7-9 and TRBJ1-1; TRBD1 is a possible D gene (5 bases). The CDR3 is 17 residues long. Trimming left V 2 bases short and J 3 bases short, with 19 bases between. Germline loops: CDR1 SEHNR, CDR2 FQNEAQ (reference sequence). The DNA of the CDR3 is TGTGCCAGCAGCTTAAATCCCGGGGGAGGCCTTGACACTGAAGCTTTCTTT. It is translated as CASSLNPGGGLDTEAFF.

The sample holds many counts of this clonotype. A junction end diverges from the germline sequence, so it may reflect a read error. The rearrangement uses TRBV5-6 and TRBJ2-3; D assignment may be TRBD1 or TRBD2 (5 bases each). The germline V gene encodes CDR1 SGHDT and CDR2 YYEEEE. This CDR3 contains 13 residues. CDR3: CASSLGRVDTQYF. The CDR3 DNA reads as TGTGCCAGCAGTTTGGGACGTGTCGATACGCAGTATTTT.

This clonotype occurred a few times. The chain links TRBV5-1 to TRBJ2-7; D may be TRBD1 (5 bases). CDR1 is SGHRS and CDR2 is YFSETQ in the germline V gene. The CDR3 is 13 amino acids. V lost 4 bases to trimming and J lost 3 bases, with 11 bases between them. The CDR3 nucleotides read TGCGCCAGCAGCACGACAGTTCACTACGAGCAGTACTTC. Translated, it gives CASSTTVHYEQYF.

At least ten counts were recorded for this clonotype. CDR3 sequence (DNA): TGCAGTGCTAGAGATACGGGACTAGCGGGGCGCACAGATACGCAGTATTTT. Amino acids: CSARDTGLAGRTDTQYF. The chain combines TRBV20-1 with TRBJ2-3, with 13 bases fitting TRBD2. CDR3 size: 17 residues. V shed 0 bases, J shed 1 base, and the junction held 4 bases outside the gene matches. The germline V gene has CDR1 DFQATT and CDR2 SNEGSKA (reference sequence).

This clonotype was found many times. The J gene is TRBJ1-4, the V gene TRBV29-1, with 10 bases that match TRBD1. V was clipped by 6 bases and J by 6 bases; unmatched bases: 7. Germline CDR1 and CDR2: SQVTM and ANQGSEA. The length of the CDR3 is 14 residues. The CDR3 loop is CSVHKTGGDEKLFF. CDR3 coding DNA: TGCAGCGTACATAAGACAGGGGGCGATGAAAAACTGTTTTTT.